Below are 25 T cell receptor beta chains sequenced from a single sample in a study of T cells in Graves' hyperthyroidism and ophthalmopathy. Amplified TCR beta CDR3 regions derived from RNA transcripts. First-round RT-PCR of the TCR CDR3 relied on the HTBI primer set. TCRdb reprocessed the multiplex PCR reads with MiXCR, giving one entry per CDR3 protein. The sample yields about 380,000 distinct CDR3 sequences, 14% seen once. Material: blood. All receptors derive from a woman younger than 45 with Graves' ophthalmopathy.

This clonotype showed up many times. The CDR3 nucleotides read TGTGCCAGCAAGTCCCCAGGCAATCAGCCCCAGCATTTT. The encoded protein is CASKSPGNQPQHF. This chain uses TRBV2 with TRBJ1-5; D not certain. CDR1 is SNHLY and CDR2 is FYNNEI in the germline V gene. The V end lost 7 bases, the J end lost 2 bases, and 9 bases lay between the germline ends. CDR3 length: 13 amino acids.

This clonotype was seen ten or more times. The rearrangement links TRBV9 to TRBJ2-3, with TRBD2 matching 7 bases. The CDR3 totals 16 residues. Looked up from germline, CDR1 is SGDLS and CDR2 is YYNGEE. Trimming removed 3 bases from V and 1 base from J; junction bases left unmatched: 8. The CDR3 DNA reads TGTGCCAGCAGCGCCCACGGGGGGTTTGGCACAGATACGCAGTATTTT. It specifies CASSAHGGFGTDTQYF. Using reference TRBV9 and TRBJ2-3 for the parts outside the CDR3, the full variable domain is DSGVTQTPKHLITATGQRVTLRCSPRSGDLSVYWYQQSLDQGLQFLIQYYNGEERAKGNILERFSAQQFPDLHSELNLSSLELGDSALYFCASSAHGGFGTDTQYFGPGTRLTVL.

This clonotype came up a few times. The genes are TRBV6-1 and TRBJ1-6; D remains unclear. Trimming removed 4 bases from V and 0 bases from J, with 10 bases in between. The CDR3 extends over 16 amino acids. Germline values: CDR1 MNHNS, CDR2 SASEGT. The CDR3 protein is CASSATAHSYNSPLHF. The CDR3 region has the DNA TGTGCCAGCAGTGCAACTGCACACTCCTATAATTCACCCCTCCACTTT.

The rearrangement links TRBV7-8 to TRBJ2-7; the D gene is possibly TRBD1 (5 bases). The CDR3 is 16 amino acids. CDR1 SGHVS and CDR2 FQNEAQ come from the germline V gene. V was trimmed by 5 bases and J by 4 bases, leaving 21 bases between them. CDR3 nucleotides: TGTGCCAGCAGCCGCGTCTCGAATTACAGGTCGTACGAGCAGTACTTC. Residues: CASSRVSNYRSYEQYF.

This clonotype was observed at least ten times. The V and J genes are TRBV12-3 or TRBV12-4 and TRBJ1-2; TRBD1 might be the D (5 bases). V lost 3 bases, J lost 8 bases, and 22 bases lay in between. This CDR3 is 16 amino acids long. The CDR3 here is CASSFKGHAIGRGYTF. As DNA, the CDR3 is TGTGCCAGCAGTTTTAAGGGGCACGCGATAGGAAGGGGCTACACCTTC.

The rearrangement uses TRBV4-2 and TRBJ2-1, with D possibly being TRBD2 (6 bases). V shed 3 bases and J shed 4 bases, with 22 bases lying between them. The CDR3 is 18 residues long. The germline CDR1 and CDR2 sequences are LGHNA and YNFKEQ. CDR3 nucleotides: TGTGCCAGCAGCCATGGGGGGTCGCGGGCGATACTATACAATGAGCAGTTCTTC. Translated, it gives CASSHGGSRAILYNEQFF.

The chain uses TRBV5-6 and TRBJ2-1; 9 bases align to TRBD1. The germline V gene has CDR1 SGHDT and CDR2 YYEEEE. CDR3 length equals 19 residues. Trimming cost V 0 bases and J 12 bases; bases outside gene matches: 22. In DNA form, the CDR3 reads TGTGCCAGCAGCTTGGGGGTGTCGACCGGGACAGGGTCATCCTGGGTGCAGTTCTTC. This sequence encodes CASSLGVSTGTGSSWVQFF.

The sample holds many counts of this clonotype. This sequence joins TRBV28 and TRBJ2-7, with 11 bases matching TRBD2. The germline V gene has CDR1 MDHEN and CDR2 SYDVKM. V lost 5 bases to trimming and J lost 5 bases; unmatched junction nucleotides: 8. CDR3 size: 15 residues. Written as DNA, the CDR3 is TGTGCCAGCAGTCCCTTTCTAGCGGGGGGCGACGAGCAGTACTTC. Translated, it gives CASSPFLAGGDEQYF. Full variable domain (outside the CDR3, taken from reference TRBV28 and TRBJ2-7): DVKVTQSSRYLVKRTGEKVFLECVQDMDHENMFWYRQDPGLGLRLIYFSYDVKMKEKGDIPEGYSVSREKKERFSLILESASTNQTSMYLCASSPFLAGGDEQYFGPGTRLTVT.

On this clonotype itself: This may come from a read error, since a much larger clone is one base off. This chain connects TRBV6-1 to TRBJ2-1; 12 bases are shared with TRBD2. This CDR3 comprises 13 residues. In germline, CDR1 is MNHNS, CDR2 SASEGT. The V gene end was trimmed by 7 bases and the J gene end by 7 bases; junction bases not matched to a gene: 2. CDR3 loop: CASKGLAGNEQFF. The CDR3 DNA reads TGTGCCAGCAAAGGACTAGCGGGGAATGAGCAGTTCTTC.

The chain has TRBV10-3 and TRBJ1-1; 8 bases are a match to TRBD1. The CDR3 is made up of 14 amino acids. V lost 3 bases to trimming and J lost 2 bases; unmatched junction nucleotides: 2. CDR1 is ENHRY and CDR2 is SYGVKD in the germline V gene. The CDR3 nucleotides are TGTGCCATCAGTGACAGGGGGCCTAACACTGAAGCTTTCTTT. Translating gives CAISDRGPNTEAFF.

CDR3 protein: CASSQEGGRNEQFF. The DNA for the CDR3 is TGTGCCAGCAGCCAAGAGGGGGGGCGGAATGAGCAGTTCTTC. The chain joins TRBV3-1 to TRBJ2-1; D may be TRBD2 (7 bases). V shed 0 bases and J shed 7 bases, with 10 bases lying between them. The germline CDR1 and CDR2 sequences are LGHDT and YNNKEL (reference sequence). The CDR3 covers 14 residues.

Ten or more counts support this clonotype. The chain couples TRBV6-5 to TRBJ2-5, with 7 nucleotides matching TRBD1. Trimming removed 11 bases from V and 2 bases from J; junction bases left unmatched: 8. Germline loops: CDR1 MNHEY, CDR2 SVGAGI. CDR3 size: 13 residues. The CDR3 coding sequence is TGTGCCCATGGGACAGCAGTACAAGAGACCCAGTACTTC. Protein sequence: CAHGTAVQETQYF.

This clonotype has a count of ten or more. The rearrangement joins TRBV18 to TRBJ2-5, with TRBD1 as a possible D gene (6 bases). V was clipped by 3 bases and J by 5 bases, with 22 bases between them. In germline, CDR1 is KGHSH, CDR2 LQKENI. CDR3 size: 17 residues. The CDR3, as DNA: TGTGCCAGCTCACCCCGACGGTCTACAGGGTTTTGGGAGACCCAGTACTTC. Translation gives CASSPRRSTGFWETQYF.

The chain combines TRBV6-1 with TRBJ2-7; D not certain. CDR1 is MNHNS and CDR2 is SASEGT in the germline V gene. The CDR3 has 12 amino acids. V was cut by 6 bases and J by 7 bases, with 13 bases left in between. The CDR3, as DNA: TGTGCCAGCAGGGAGTGGGCGGAAGAGCAGTACTTC. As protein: CASREWAEEQYF.

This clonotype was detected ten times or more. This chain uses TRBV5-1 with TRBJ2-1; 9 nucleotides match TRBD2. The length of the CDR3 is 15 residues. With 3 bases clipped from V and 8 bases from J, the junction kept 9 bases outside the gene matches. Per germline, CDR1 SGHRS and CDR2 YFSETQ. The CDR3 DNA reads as TGCGCCAGCAGCTACTACAGCGGGGGGTTAGATGAGCAGTTCTTC. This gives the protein CASSYYSGGLDEQFF.

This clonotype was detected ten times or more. The chain's CDR3 is CASSYISPGADTDTQYF. CDR3 coding DNA: TGTGCCAGCAGTTACATTTCTCCCGGGGCCGACACAGATACGCAGTATTTT. The rearrangement links TRBV6-6 to TRBJ2-3; TRBD1 or TRBD2 may be the D gene (5 bases each). Germline CDR1 MNHNY, CDR2 SVGAGI (reference sequence). The V and J ends lost 2 bases and 2 bases respectively, with 17 bases between them. CDR3 length: 17 amino acids.

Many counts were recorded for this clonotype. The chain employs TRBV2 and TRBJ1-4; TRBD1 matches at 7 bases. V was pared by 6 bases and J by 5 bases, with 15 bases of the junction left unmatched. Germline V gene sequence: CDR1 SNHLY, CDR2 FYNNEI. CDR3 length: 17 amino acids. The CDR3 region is CASRGTMKGARNEKLFF. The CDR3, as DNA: TGTGCCAGCAGAGGTACGATGAAGGGGGCGCGGAATGAAAAACTGTTTTTT.

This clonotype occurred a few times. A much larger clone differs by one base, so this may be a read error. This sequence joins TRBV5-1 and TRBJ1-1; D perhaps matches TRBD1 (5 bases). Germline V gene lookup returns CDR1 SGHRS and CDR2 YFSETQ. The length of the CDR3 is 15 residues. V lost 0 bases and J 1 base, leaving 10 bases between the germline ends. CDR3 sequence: CASSLAEGWNTEAFF. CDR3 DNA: TGCGCCAGCAGCTTGGCCGAGGGGTGGAACACTGAAGCTTTCTTT. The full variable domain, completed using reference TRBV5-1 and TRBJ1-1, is KAGVTQTPRYLIKTRGQQVTLSCSPISGHRSVSWYQQTPGQGLQFLFEYFSETQRNKGNFPGRFSGRQFSNSRSEMNVSTLELGDSALYLCASSLAEGWNTEAFFGQGTRLTVV.

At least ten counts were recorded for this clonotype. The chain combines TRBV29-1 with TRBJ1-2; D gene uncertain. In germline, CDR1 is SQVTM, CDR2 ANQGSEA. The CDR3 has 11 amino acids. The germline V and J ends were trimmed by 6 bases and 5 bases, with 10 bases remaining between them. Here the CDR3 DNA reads TGCAGCGTCCTGACGGGGTATGGCTACACCTTC. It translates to CSVLTGYGYTF.

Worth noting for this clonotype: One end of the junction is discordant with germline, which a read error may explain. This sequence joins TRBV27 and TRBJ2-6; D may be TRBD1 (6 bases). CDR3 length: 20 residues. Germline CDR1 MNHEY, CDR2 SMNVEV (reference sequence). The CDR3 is CASNQSWQGFPYSGANVLNF. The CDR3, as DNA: TGTGCCAGCAATCAATCCTGGCAGGGGTTCCCCTACTCTGGGGCCAACGTCCTGAATTTC. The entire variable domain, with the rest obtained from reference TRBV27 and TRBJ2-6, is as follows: EAQVTQNPRYLITVTGKKLTVTCSQNMNHEYMSWYRQDPGLGLRQIYYSMNVEVTDKGDVPEGYKVSRKEKRNFPLILESPSPNQTSLYFCASNQSWQGFPYSGANVLNFGAGSRLTVL.

In nucleotides, the CDR3 is TGCGCCAGCAGCGCCGCGGGACAGGGGGCGCGGTCCAATGAGCAGTTCTTC. Its translation: CASSAAGQGARSNEQFF. V is TRBV5-1 and J is TRBJ2-1, with TRBD1 identical over 12 bases. The CDR3 is made up of 17 amino acids. Trimming took 4 bases from V and 6 from J; bases not matched to a gene: 11. CDR1 SGHRS and CDR2 YFSETQ come from the germline V gene.

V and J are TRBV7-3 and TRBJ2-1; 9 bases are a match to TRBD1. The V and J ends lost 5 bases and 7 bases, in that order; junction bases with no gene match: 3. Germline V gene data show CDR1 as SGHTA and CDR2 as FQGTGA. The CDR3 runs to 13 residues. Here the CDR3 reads CASSRQGGNEQFF. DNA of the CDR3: TGTGCCAGCAGCCGACAGGGGGGGAATGAGCAGTTCTTC.

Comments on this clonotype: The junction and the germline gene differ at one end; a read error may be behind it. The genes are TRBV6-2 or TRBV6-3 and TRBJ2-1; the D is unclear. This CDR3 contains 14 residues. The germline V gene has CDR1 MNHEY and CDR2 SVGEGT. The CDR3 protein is CASSYSGPYNVQFF. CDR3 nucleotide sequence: TGTGCCAGCAGTTACTCAGGCCCCTACAATGTGCAGTTCTTC.

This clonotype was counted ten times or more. The CDR3 DNA reads TGCGCCAGCAGCTTGAGCGGGGGGCGGTCCTACAATGAGCAGTTCTTC. This sequence encodes CASSLSGGRSYNEQFF. The V gene is TRBV5-1, the J gene TRBJ2-1; 9 positions match TRBD2. Germline CDR1 and CDR2: SGHRS and YFSETQ. There are 16 residues in the CDR3. V was pared by 1 base and J by 1 base, with 3 bases of the junction left unmatched. Using reference TRBV5-1 and TRBJ2-1 for the parts outside the CDR3, the full variable domain is KAGVTQTPRYLIKTRGQQVTLSCSPISGHRSVSWYQQTPGQGLQFLFEYFSETQRNKGNFPGRFSGRQFSNSRSEMNVSTLELGDSALYLCASSLSGGRSYNEQFFGPGTRLTVL.

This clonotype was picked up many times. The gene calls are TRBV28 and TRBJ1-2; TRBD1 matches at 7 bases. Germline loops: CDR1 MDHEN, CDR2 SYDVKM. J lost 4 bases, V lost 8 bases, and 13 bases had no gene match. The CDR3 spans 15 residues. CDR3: CASHKSGGRGYGYTF. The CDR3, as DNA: TGTGCCAGCCATAAATCAGGGGGGCGCGGCTATGGCTACACCTTC.